This T cell receptor (beta chain) appears in the sequencing data of a study of cytomegalovirus exposure and HLA in healthy donors. Overall study results and limits: Other equally common chains were less clonally expanded than HLA-associated TCR beta chains, a later analysis showed.

In its sample, this clone was seen a few times. Its target is not known. Trimming removed 5 bases from V and 7 bases from J, with 14 bases in between. CDR3 length: 13 residues. Germline lookup yields CDR1 SGHTA and CDR2 FQGNSA. The PCR made use of 60 Vbeta and 13 Jbeta primers. Data came from immunoSEQ multiplex PCR; TCRdb stores just in-frame clones and leaves some out. Counted here are around 170,000 clones, around 77% occurring once; the ten biggest clones make up 1.5% to 2%. This chain connects TRBV7-2 to TRBJ1-2; D is unresolved. Sequencing was performed on PBMCs. This TCR was sampled from a woman in her 30s in good health and CMV-seronegative. For the CDR3, the DNA is TGTGCCAGCAGCGCGGGAGCCTCGGGTGGCTACACCTTC. Protein: CASSAGASGGYTF.